This T cell receptor (beta chain) is from a study of cytomegalovirus exposure and HLA in healthy donors. Profiling relied on immunoSEQ multiplex PCR, and the TCRdb table lists in-frame clones only, not all of them. The sample includes just over 20,000 clones, around 97% of them seen just once. Sequences were obtained from PBMCs. The TCR originated in a man aged 25-40 years in good health and CMV-seropositive.

CDR3 protein: CASSPPQVNQPQHF. The CDR3 DNA sequence: TGTGCCAGCTCACCACCCCAGGTCAATCAGCCCCAGCATTTT. The chain uses TRBV18 and TRBJ1-5; D is unresolved. Trimming took off 0 bases at V and 3 bases at J, with 6 bases between the two ends. Germline CDR1 KGHSH, CDR2 LQKENI. This CDR3 has 14 amino acids.